The 26 T cell receptor beta chains below all came from one sample that was sequenced in a study of blood T cells in healthy people across ages. Through a sample-barcoded 5' primer and a J-beta primer mix, a second PCR was run for about 6 to 11 cycles. MiXCR, applied by TCRdb to the 5' RACE reads, yields one record per CDR3 protein. The sample lists fewer than 600,000 distinct CDR3 sequences; over 25% were seen once. Another study also made use of these data, one on T cells of mothers and their children.

Material: blood. These receptors all stem from a boy aged 2-15 years in good health.

The J gene is TRBJ1-3, the V gene TRBV7-2, with D uncertain. V was cut by 5 bases and J by 0 bases, with 20 bases left in between. The CDR3 covers 18 residues. Germline CDR1 is SGHTA and CDR2 is FQGNSA. The CDR3 nucleotides are TGTGCCAGCAGCAAACGGACCTGGGTGGGCCGCTCTGGAAACACCATATATTTT. It translates to CASSKRTWVGRSGNTIYF.

This clonotype was detected only a few times. The rearrangement uses TRBV25-1 and TRBJ2-4, with D unclear. The CDR3 sequence is 15 residues long. The V gene's germline CDR1 is MGHDK and CDR2 SYGVNS. The V and J ends lost 2 bases and 7 bases respectively, with 15 bases between them. This CDR3 reads CASSEKAGSINIQYF. DNA of the CDR3: TGTGCCAGCAGTGAAAAGGCAGGTAGCATCAACATTCAGTACTTC.

This clonotype was detected once. The CDR3 sequence: CAWSAPGGTDTQYF. The CDR3 nucleotides read TGTGCCTGGAGTGCCCCCGGGGGCACAGATACGCAGTATTTT. V is TRBV30 and J is TRBJ2-3, with D possibly being TRBD2 (5 bases). The CDR3 length is 14 residues. The germline V gene has CDR1 GTSNPN and CDR2 SVGIG (reference sequence). The ends were cut back, 1 base at V and 1 base at J, with 9 bases in the middle.

The chain couples TRBV29-1 to TRBJ2-7; a weak D match, TRBD2 (6 bases). V gave up 6 bases and J gave up 2 bases, with 14 bases separating them. Per the germline V gene, CDR1 is SQVTM and CDR2 is ANQGSEA. This CDR3 contains 13 residues. CDR3 loop: CSVGGRNPYEQYF. As DNA, the CDR3 is TGCAGCGTGGGGGGACGGAACCCCTACGAGCAGTACTTC.

This clonotype was picked up one time. The chain recombines TRBV5-1 with TRBJ1-1; D call uncertain. Deletions cut 0 bases from V and 0 bases from J, with 9 bases between. Germline lookup yields CDR1 SGHRS and CDR2 YFSETQ. This CDR3 has 15 amino acids. Here the CDR3 reads CASSLGAVLNTEAFF. The CDR3 DNA is TGCGCCAGCAGCTTGGGGGCAGTCTTGAACACTGAAGCTTTCTTT.

A few counts support this clonotype. As DNA, the CDR3 is TGTGCCAGCATTGTGGGACAGGGGGCCTACGAGCAGTACTTC. Its protein product is CASIVGQGAYEQYF. This chain joins TRBV6-1 and TRBJ2-7; 11 nucleotides align to TRBD1. V was clipped by 7 bases and J by 2 bases; unmatched bases: 4. CDR1 MNHNS and CDR2 SASEGT come from the germline V gene. This CDR3 region has 14 residues.

V and J are TRBV20-1 and TRBJ2-2; D ambiguous. Trimming removed 1 base from V and 2 bases from J, with 11 bases in between. The CDR3 sequence is 15 residues long. The germline CDR1 and CDR2 sequences are DFQATT and SNEGSKA (reference sequence). The CDR3 spells CSARGRSGNTGELFF. For the CDR3, the DNA is TGCAGTGCTAGAGGCCGATCGGGCAACACCGGGGAGCTGTTTTTT.

This clonotype has more than one count but fewer than ten. The chain carries TRBV4-1 and TRBJ2-7; D gene unclear. The CDR3 loop spans 20 amino acids. V lost 2 bases to trimming and J lost 2 bases, with 28 bases between them. The germline V gene has CDR1 MGHRA and CDR2 YSYEKL. Written as DNA, the CDR3 is TGCGCCAGCAGCCAATTCTCGGGCGTCCGACGGCTCTCCCCCGCCTACGAGCAGTACTTC. The encoded protein is CASSQFSGVRRLSPAYEQYF.

There are a few counts of this clonotype. The genes are TRBV5-1 and TRBJ1-4; TRBD1 might be the D (5 bases). The CDR3 consists of 14 residues. CDR1 is SGHRS, CDR2 YFSETQ, per germline. With 4 bases removed from V and 6 bases from J, the gap between germline ends came to 13 bases. The CDR3 here is CASSIRDGHEKLFF. The CDR3 bases are TGCGCCAGCAGCATCCGGGACGGTCATGAAAAACTGTTTTTT. Looking up the rest from reference TRBV5-1 and TRBJ1-4 gives the full variable domain: KAGVTQTPRYLIKTRGQQVTLSCSPISGHRSVSWYQQTPGQGLQFLFEYFSETQRNKGNFPGRFSGRQFSNSRSEMNVSTLELGDSALYLCASSIRDGHEKLFFGSGTQLSVL.

This chain links TRBV29-1 with TRBJ2-7; 8 positions agree with TRBD1. The germline CDR1 and CDR2 sequences are SQVTM and ANQGSEA. V lost 0 bases, J lost 3 bases, and 7 bases stayed unmatched. The CDR3 is 15 residues long. CDR3 in DNA: TGCAGCGTTGAAGATCGGACAGGGAACCTCTACGAGCAGTACTTC. Its protein product is CSVEDRTGNLYEQYF.

This clonotype was seen only a few times. The chain employs TRBV2 and TRBJ2-7; D not resolved. Trimming stripped 6 bases from V and 3 bases from J, with 9 bases between. The CDR3 has 12 amino acids. The germline V gene has CDR1 SNHLY and CDR2 FYNNEI. The CDR3 DNA reads TGTGCCAGCAGGGGGATCAACTACGAGCAGTACTTC. Its protein product is CASRGINYEQYF. The complete variable domain, with remaining parts taken from reference TRBV2 and TRBJ2-7, reads EPEVTQTPSHQVTQMGQEVILRCVPISNHLYFYWYRQILGQKVEFLVSFYNNEISEKSEIFDDQFSVERPDGSNFTLKIRSTKLEDSAMYFCASRGINYEQYFGPGTRLTVT.

This clonotype came up a few times. V usage is TRBV27 and J usage is TRBJ2-3, with D tentatively TRBD1 (6 bases). Trimming pared 8 bases from V and 0 bases from J, leaving 21 bases between. The CDR3 is made up of 17 amino acids. The germline V gene encodes CDR1 MNHEY and CDR2 SMNVEV (reference sequence). The DNA of the CDR3 is TGTGCCAGCCGTACGCCCCGCAGGGGTACTAGCACAGATACGCAGTATTTT. It codes for CASRTPRRGTSTDTQYF.

This chain joins TRBV4-2 and TRBJ2-5, with D possibly being TRBD1 (5 bases). CDR3 length equals 18 residues. V lost 1 base and J lost 5, with 23 bases in between. Germline V CDR1 and CDR2: LGHNA, YNFKEQ. CDR3 in amino acids: CASSQGFRAAGLFETQYF. The CDR3 nucleotides read TGTGCCAGCAGCCAAGGATTCAGGGCGGCAGGGCTTTTTGAGACCCAGTACTTC.

The chain joins TRBV29-1 to TRBJ1-4; no firm D call. The CDR3 is 14 residues long. Germline V gene lookup returns CDR1 SQVTM and CDR2 ANQGSEA. Trimming cost V 5 bases and J 5 bases, with 15 bases left between them. The CDR3 DNA reads TGCAGCGTTTTTAGCCCCACTCACAATGAAAAACTGTTTTTT. Protein: CSVFSPTHNEKLFF. Supplemented by reference TRBV29-1 and TRBJ1-4, the full variable domain reads SAVISQKPSRDICQRGTSLTIQCQVDSQVTMMFWYRQQPGQSLTLIATANQGSEATYESGFVIDKFPISRPNLTFSTLTVSNMSPEDSSIYLCSVFSPTHNEKLFFGSGTQLSVL.

This clonotype was detected a few times. The chain has TRBV9 and TRBJ2-1; 9 positions agree with TRBD2. The CDR3 extends over 16 amino acids. Per germline, CDR1 SGDLS and CDR2 YYNGEE. V lost 3 bases, J lost 8 bases, and 12 bases stayed unmatched. The CDR3 spells CASSASRERGEYEQFF. The CDR3 DNA sequence: TGTGCCAGCAGCGCCTCCCGCGAGCGGGGGGAGTATGAGCAGTTCTTC.

V usage is TRBV27 and J usage is TRBJ2-5; 11 bases fit TRBD2. V lost 10 bases and J lost 1; bases outside the gene matches: 11. This CDR3 has 16 residues. CDR1 and CDR2 (germline): MNHEY, SMNVEV (reference sequence). In nucleotides, the CDR3 is TGTGCCACCAGACTAGCGGGACTCCCGGCCCAAGAGACCCAGTACTTC. It encodes CATRLAGLPAQETQYF.

V and J are TRBV7-6 and TRBJ2-1; 7 positions agree with TRBD2. Per germline, CDR1 SGHVS and CDR2 FNYEAQ. V was clipped by 5 bases and J by 6 bases; unmatched bases: 10. The CDR3 has 15 amino acids. The CDR3 DNA reads as TGTGCCAGCAGCCCCGGGTTACTAGCGCCCAATGAGCAGTTCTTC. This encodes CASSPGLLAPNEQFF. Together with reference TRBV7-6 and TRBJ2-1, the CDR3 gives the full variable domain: GAGVSQSPRYKVTKRGQDVALRCDPISGHVSLYWYRQALGQGPEFLTYFNYEAQQDKSGLPNDRFSAERPEGSISTLTIQRTEQRDSAMYRCASSPGLLAPNEQFFGPGTRLTVL.

A few counts support this clonotype. The chain employs TRBV13 and TRBJ2-4; D tentatively fits TRBD1 or TRBD2 (5 bases each). The CDR3 has 16 residues. CDR1 is PRHDT and CDR2 is FYEKMQ in the germline V gene (reference sequence). The V and J ends lost 2 bases and 1 base respectively, with 12 bases between them. The DNA of the CDR3 is TGTGCCAGCAGCTTATGGGAAGGGGAGGCCAAAAACATTCAGTACTTC. It yields the protein CASSLWEGEAKNIQYF.

This clonotype was detected only a few times. The genes are TRBV20-1 and TRBJ2-1; 11 bases are a match to TRBD2. Germline values: CDR1 DFQATT, CDR2 SNEGSKA (reference sequence). Trimming removed 6 bases from V and 0 bases from J; junction bases left unmatched: 10. This CDR3 spans 17 amino acids. Here the CDR3 reads CSASRLAGFRSYNEQFF. The CDR3 nucleotides are TGCAGTGCCTCTCGACTAGCGGGGTTCCGCTCCTACAATGAGCAGTTCTTC.

This clonotype was observed at least ten times. CDR3 in DNA: TGTGCCAGCGGGGGGTCCTCCTACGAGCAGTACTTC. It is translated as CASGGSSYEQYF. The rearrangement links TRBV7-9 to TRBJ2-7; D may be TRBD2 (6 bases). The CDR3 runs 12 residues. Between the trimmed V and J ends, which lost 8 bases and 0 bases, there was a span of 8 bases. CDR1 SEHNR and CDR2 FQNEAQ come from the germline V gene (reference sequence).

The CDR3 region is CASSQLWETKNIQYF. CDR3 in DNA: TGCGCCAGCAGTCAATTGTGGGAGACCAAAAACATTCAGTACTTC. The rearrangement uses TRBV23-1 and TRBJ2-4, with a possible D match to TRBD2 (5 bases). TRBV23-1 belongs to the ORF category, with a function that is uncertain. The CDR3 consists of 15 residues. Trimming removed 1 base from V and 2 bases from J, with 9 bases in between.

V gene TRBV9 combines with J gene TRBJ1-2; the D gene is possibly TRBD1 (5 bases). Trimming pared 3 bases from V and 0 bases from J, leaving 12 bases between. CDR1 SGDLS and CDR2 YYNGEE come from the germline V gene. CDR3 size: 15 residues. The CDR3 spells CASSAPGGANYGYTF. Written as DNA, the CDR3 is TGTGCCAGCAGCGCCCCGGGGGGAGCTAACTATGGCTACACCTTC.

This chain links TRBV4-3 with TRBJ2-7; 7 bases are a match to TRBD2. Germline-derived CDR1 and CDR2 are LGHNA and YSLEER. V was pared by 0 bases and J by 4 bases, with 6 bases of the junction left unmatched. The CDR3 is 15 residues long. This CDR3 is CASSQEPGGGYEQYF. As DNA, the CDR3 is TGCGCCAGCAGCCAAGAGCCCGGGGGAGGGTACGAGCAGTACTTC.

This clonotype has a handful of counts. This rearrangement joins TRBV9 to TRBJ2-5; the D gene is possibly TRBD2 (5 bases). This CDR3 contains 13 residues. V was clipped by 0 bases and J by 9 bases, with 12 bases between them. CDR1 SGDLS and CDR2 YYNGEE come from the germline V gene. DNA of the CDR3: TGTGCCAGCAGCGTAGGGGCCTCGAGGGCCCAGTACTTC. This translates into CASSVGASRAQYF.

The chain employs TRBV25-1 and TRBJ1-1; D call uncertain. There are 13 residues in the CDR3. Trimming removed 6 bases at V and 0 bases at J, with 8 bases between. Germline V gives CDR1 MGHDK, CDR2 SYGVNS. CDR3 DNA sequence: TGTGCCAGCAGGGGCTTCATGAACACTGAAGCTTTCTTT. Translated: CASRGFMNTEAFF.

The rearrangement joins TRBV4-1 to TRBJ2-3; the D is unclear. This CDR3 region has 17 residues. Germline CDR1 is MGHRA and CDR2 is YSYEKL. Trimming left V 0 bases short and J 0 bases short, with 13 bases between. DNA for the CDR3: TGCGCCAGCAGCCAAGATCAGATGCTTCCTAGCACAGATACGCAGTATTTT. Translation: CASSQDQMLPSTDTQYF.